The T cell receptor beta chain described here comes from a study of shared clonotypes between healthy human individuals. As for the study in general: Each donor's CD8 memory used one plate, CD8 naive two, each CD4 subset three. The study, taken as a whole, reports: Only a few donors were included, so the genetic and exposure-history diversity represented was limited. Non-shared clonotypes showed lower generation probabilities than clonotypes common to all four donors.

Regarding this clone: Antigen: not known.

Execution of the assay was at deep level. The repertoire was sequenced with immunoSEQ multiplex PCR; TCRdb's copy has only in-frame clones and lacks some. The sample gives about 2 million clones, over 85% of which show up once; 0.9% to 1.5% is in the top ten. Naive CD8 cells comprised CD45RO-negative, CCR7-positively selected cells, excluding terminally differentiated effector memory CD45RA+ cells. This sequence originates from a man between 18 and 29 years old in good health. Sequencing was carried out using naive CD8+ T cells sorted from blood.

The CDR3 region is CASSTQGAQETQYF. The DNA for the CDR3 is TGTGCCAGCAGCACACAGGGGGCACAAGAGACCCAGTACTTC. The chain has TRBV9 and TRBJ2-5; TRBD1 matches 9 bases. This CDR3 spans 14 amino acids. Germline V CDR1 and CDR2: SGDLS, YYNGEE. V trimming: 4 bases; J trimming: 2 bases; junction bases outside the gene matches: 3.